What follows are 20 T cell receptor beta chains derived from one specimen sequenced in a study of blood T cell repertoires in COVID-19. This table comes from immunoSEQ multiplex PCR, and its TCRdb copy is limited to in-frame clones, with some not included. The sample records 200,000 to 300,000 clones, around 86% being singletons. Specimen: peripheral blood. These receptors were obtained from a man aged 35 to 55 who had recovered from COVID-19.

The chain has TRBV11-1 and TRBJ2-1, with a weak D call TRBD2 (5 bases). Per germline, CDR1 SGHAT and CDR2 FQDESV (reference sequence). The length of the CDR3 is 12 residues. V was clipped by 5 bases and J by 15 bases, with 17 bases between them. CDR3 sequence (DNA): TGTGCCAGCAGCGCAGGCCGACTAAGGAGGTTCTTC. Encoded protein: CASSAGRLRRFF.

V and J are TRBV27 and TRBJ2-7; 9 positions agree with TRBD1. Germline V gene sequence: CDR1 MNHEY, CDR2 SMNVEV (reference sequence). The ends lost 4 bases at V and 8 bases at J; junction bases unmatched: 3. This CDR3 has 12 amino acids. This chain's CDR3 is CASSSGQGKQYF. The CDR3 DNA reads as TGTGCCAGCAGTTCCGGACAGGGGAAGCAGTACTTC.

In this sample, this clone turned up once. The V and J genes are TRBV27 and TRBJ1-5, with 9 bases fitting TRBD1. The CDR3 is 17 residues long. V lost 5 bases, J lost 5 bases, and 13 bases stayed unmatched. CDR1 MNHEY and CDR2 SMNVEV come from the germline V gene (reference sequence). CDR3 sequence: CASSGLTGTGLYQPQHF. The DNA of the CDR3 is TGTGCCAGCAGTGGACTTACCGGGACAGGGCTTTATCAGCCCCAGCATTTT.

CDR3 loop: CASSLNTAGDTQYF. CDR3 nucleotides: TGTGCCAGCAGCTTGAACACAGCGGGGGATACGCAGTATTTT. The genes are TRBV5-6 and TRBJ2-3; 7 bases fit TRBD2. The germline CDR1 and CDR2 sequences are SGHDT and YYEEEE. V lost 1 base to trimming and J lost 6 bases; unmatched junction nucleotides: 5. The CDR3 is made up of 14 amino acids.

The CDR3 region is CATTVPGVGTGELFF. CDR3 nucleotide sequence: TGTGCCACGACCGTGCCAGGGGTTGGGACCGGGGAGCTGTTTTTT. The V gene is TRBV15, the J gene TRBJ2-2, with D perhaps matching TRBD1 (6 bases). Trimming pared 9 bases from V and 5 bases from J, leaving 19 bases between. Germline CDR1 LNHNV, CDR2 YYDKDF (reference sequence). The CDR3 is 15 residues long.

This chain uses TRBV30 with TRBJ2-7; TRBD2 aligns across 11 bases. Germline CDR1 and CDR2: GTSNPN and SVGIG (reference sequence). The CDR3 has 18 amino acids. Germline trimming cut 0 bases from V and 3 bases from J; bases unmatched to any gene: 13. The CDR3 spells CAWSVPRLAGGWVYEQYF. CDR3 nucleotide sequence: TGTGCCTGGAGTGTACCCCGGCTAGCGGGAGGTTGGGTCTACGAGCAGTACTTC. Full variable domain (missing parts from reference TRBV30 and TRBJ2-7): SQTIHQWPATLVQPVGSPLSLECTVEGTSNPNLYWYRQAAGRGLQLLFYSVGIGQISSEVPQNLSASRPQDRQFILSSKKLLLSDSGFYLCAWSVPRLAGGWVYEQYFGPGTRLTVT.

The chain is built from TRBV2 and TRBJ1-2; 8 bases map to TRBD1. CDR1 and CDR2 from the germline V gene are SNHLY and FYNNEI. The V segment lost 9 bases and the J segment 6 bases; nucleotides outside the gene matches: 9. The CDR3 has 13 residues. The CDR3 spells CASCRGPGDGYTF. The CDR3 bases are TGTGCCAGTTGCAGGGGGCCCGGGGATGGCTACACCTTC.

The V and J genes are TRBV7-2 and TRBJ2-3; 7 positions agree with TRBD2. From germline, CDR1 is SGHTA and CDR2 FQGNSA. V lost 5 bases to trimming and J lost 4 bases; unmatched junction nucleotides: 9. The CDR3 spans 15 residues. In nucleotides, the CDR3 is TGTGCCAGCAGCCCCAGGACTAGATTTGCAGATACGCAGTATTTT. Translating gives CASSPRTRFADTQYF.

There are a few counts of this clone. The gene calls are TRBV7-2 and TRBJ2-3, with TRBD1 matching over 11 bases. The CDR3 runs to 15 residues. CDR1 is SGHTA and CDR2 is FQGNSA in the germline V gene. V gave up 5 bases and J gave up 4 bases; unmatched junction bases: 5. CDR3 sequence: CASSEGQGAADTQYF. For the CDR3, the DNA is TGTGCCAGCAGCGAAGGACAGGGGGCCGCAGATACGCAGTATTTT. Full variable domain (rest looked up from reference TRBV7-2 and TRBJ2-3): GAGVSQSPSNKVTEKGKDVELRCDPISGHTALYWYRQSLGQGLEFLIYFQGNSAPDKSGLPSDRFSAERTGGSVSTLTIQRTQQEDSAVYLCASSEGQGAADTQYFGPGTRLTVL.

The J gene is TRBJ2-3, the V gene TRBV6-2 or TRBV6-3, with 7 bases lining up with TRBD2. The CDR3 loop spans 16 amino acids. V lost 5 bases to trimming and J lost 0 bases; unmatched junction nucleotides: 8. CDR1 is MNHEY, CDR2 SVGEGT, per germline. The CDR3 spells CASSNPLSGSTDTQYF. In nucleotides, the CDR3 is TGTGCCAGCAGTAACCCCCTTAGCGGGAGCACAGATACGCAGTATTTT.

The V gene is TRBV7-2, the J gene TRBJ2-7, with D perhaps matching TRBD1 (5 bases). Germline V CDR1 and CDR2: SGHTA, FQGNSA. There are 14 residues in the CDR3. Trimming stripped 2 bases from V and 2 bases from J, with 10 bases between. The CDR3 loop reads CASSLSRAAYEQYF. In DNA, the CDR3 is TGTGCCAGCAGCTTATCCAGGGCCGCCTACGAGCAGTACTTC.

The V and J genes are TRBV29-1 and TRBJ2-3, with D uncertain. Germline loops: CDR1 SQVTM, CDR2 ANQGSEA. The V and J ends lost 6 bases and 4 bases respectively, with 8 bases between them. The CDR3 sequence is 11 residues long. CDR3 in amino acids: CSVSPADTQYF. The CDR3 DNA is TGCAGCGTCTCCCCCGCAGATACGCAGTATTTT.

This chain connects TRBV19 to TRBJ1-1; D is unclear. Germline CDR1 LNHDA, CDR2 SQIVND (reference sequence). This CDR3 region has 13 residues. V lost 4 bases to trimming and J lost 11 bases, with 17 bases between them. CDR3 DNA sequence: TGTGCCAGTAGTAGCCCATGGACCGGGAGGGCTTTCTTT. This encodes CASSSPWTGRAFF. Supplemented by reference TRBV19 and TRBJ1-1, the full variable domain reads DGGITQSPKYLFRKEGQNVTLSCEQNLNHDAMYWYRQDPGQGLRLIYYSQIVNDFQKGDIAEGYSVSREKKESFPLTVTSAQKNPTAFYLCASSSPWTGRAFFGQGTRLTVV.

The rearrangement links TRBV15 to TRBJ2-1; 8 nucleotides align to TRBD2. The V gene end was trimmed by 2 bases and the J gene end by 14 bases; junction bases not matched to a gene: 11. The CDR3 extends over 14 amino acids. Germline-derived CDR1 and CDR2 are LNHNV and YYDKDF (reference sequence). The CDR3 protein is CATSRPLAGAPKFF. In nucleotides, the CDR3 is TGTGCCACCAGCAGACCCCTAGCGGGTGCCCCAAAGTTCTTC. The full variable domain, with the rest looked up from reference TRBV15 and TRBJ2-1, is DAMVIQNPRYQVTQFGKPVTLSCSQTLNHNVMYWYQQKSSQAPKLLFHYYDKDFNNEADTPDNFQSRRPNTSFCFLDIRSPGLGDTAMYLCATSRPLAGAPKFFGPGTRLTVL.

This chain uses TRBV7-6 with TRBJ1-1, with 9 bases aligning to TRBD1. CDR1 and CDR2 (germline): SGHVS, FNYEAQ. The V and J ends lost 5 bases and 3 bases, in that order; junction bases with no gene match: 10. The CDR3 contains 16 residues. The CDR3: CASSKPRDRADTEAFF. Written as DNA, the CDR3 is TGTGCCAGCAGCAAACCCCGGGACAGGGCCGACACTGAAGCTTTCTTT.

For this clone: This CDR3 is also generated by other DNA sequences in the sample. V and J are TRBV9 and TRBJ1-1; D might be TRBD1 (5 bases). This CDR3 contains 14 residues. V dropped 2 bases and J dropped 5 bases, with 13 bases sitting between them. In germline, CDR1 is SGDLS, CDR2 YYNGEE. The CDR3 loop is CASSVGGEGTEAFF. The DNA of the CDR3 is TGTGCCAGCAGCGTCGGGGGTGAGGGGACTGAAGCTTTCTTT.

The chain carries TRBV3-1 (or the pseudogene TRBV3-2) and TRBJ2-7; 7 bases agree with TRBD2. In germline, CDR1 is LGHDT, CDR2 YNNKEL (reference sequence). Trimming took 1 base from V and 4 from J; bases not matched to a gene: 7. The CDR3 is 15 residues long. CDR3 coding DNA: TGTGCCAGCAGCCAAGTGGCTATCGGGGGGTACGAGCAGTACTTC. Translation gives CASSQVAIGGYEQYF.

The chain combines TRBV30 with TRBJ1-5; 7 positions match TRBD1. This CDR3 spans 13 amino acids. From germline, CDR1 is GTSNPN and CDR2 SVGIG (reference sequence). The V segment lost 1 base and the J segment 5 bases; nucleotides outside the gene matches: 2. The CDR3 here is CAWSGQGDQPQHF. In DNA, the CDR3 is TGTGCCTGGAGTGGTCAGGGGGATCAGCCCCAGCATTTT.

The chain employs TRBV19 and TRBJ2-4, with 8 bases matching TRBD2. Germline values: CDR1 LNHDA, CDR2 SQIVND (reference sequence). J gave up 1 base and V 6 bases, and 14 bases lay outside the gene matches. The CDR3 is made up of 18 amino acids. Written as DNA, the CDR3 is TGTGCCAGTAGCCGAACAGCTCACCGGGGGGGTGCCAAAAACATTCAGTACTTC. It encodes CASSRTAHRGGAKNIQYF.

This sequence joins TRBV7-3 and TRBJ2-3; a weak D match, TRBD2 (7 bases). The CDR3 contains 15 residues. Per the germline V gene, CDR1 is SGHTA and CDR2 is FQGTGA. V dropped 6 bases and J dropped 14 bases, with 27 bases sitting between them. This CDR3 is CASRRGGLADRGLYF. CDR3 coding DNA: TGTGCCAGCAGGCGAGGGGGTCTAGCGGACCGGGGTCTGTATTTT.